These 20 T cell receptor beta chains were sequenced from one sample in a study of blood T cell repertoires in COVID-19. The repertoire was sequenced with immunoSEQ multiplex PCR; TCRdb's copy has only in-frame clones and lacks some. The table lists more than 85,000 clones, around 90% of them singletons. The sequenced sample consisted of peripheral blood. These receptors came from a woman aged 50 to 65 with acute or convalescent COVID-19.

The V gene is TRBV11-3, the J gene TRBJ2-7; 7 bases fit TRBD2. Trimming removed 5 bases from V and 3 bases from J; junction bases left unmatched: 10. The CDR3 covers 15 residues. The germline V gene has CDR1 SGHNT and CDR2 YENEEA. CDR3 nucleotides: TGTGCCAGCAGCCCTAGTGCTAGCGGAAACTACGAGCAGTACTTC. Its protein product is CASSPSASGNYEQYF.

V usage is TRBV9 and J usage is TRBJ2-7; D might be TRBD1 (6 bases). CDR1 and CDR2 (germline): SGDLS, YYNGEE. V lost 3 bases and J lost 4, with 14 bases in between. This CDR3 contains 14 residues. CDR3 region: CASSATGQFYEQYF. The DNA for the CDR3 is TGTGCCAGCAGCGCGACCGGACAGTTTTACGAGCAGTACTTC.

This chain uses TRBV28 with TRBJ2-1; 9 bases match TRBD1. This CDR3 spans 12 amino acids. The V and J ends lost 7 bases and 16 bases, in that order; junction bases with no gene match: 11. Germline V gene data show CDR1 as MDHEN and CDR2 as SYDVKM. CDR3 region: CASIADRDRAFF. The DNA of the CDR3 is TGTGCCAGCATCGCTGATCGGGACAGGGCTTTCTTC. Full variable domain (missing parts from reference TRBV28 and TRBJ2-1): DVKVTQSSRYLVKRTGEKVFLECVQDMDHENMFWYRQDPGLGLRLIYFSYDVKMKEKGDIPEGYSVSREKKERFSLILESASTNQTSMYLCASIADRDRAFFGPGTRLTVL.

The chain links TRBV3-1 (or the pseudogene TRBV3-2) to TRBJ2-7, with D possibly matching TRBD2 (6 bases). Germline-derived CDR1 and CDR2 are LGHDT and YNNKEL (reference sequence). Trimming took off 4 bases at V and 2 bases at J, with 18 bases between the two ends. This CDR3 is 16 amino acids long. CDR3 bases: TGTGCCAGCAGCCTTGCGGAGGGGACGGGTACCTACGAGCAGTACTTC. Translation gives CASSLAEGTGTYEQYF.

This clone is a singleton in its sample. The V and J genes are TRBV7-2 and TRBJ2-7; TRBD1 agrees at 9 bases. This CDR3 is 15 amino acids long. J gave up 3 bases and V 1 base, and 4 bases lay outside the gene matches. Germline V gene sequence: CDR1 SGHTA, CDR2 FQGNSA. CDR3 nucleotide sequence: TGTGCCAGCAGCTTAGGGACAGGGGCCTTCTACGAGCAGTACTTC. Protein: CASSLGTGAFYEQYF.

The chain uses TRBV7-9 and TRBJ2-3; D might be TRBD2 (5 bases). CDR1 is SEHNR, CDR2 FQNEAQ, per germline (reference sequence). This CDR3 region has 15 residues. With 3 bases removed from V and 0 bases from J, the gap between germline ends came to 10 bases. The CDR3 coding sequence is TGTGCCAGCAGCTTGGCTGACTATAGCACAGATACGCAGTATTTT. This translates into CASSLADYSTDTQYF.

This chain uses TRBV24-1 with TRBJ2-1, with 16 nucleotides matching TRBD2. CDR1 is KGHDR, CDR2 SFDVKD, per germline. The CDR3 sequence is 14 residues long. J was trimmed by 9 bases and V by 9 bases; bases with no gene match: 4. CDR3: CATGTSGRAGEQFF. The CDR3 DNA sequence: TGTGCCACCGGGACTAGCGGGAGGGCCGGTGAGCAGTTCTTC.

The CDR3 DNA sequence: TGTGCTAGTGGCGAGGGGGTAACCGGGGAGCTGTTTTTT. It is translated as CASGEGVTGELFF. The chain employs TRBV12-5 and TRBJ2-2; D perhaps matches TRBD1 (6 bases). V shed 6 bases and J shed 5 bases, with 10 bases lying between them. The CDR3 contains 13 residues. Germline-derived CDR1 and CDR2 are LGHNT and FRNRAP.

This sequence joins TRBV28 and TRBJ2-4; 8 bases are a match to TRBD1. J gave up 3 bases and V 3 bases, and 4 bases lay outside the gene matches. The CDR3 sequence is 15 residues long. Germline V gives CDR1 MDHEN, CDR2 SYDVKM. This chain's CDR3 is CASSLQGADKNIQYF. The CDR3 DNA reads as TGTGCCAGCAGTTTGCAGGGGGCTGACAAAAACATTCAGTACTTC.

The CDR3 loop reads CVRSLEEETESYYEQYF. The CDR3 DNA follows: TGTGTCAGAAGCTTAGAGGAAGAGACGGAGAGTTACTACGAGCAGTACTTC. V and J are TRBV7-5 and TRBJ2-7; the table gives TRBD2 as D, unverified against the DNA. TRBV7-5 is given as a pseudogene. The CDR3 contains 17 residues.

The chain recombines TRBV5-6 with TRBJ1-4, with 9 bases aligning to TRBD1. After removal of 4 bases from V and 2 bases from J, the junction contained 3 bases not matched to a gene. Germline loops: CDR1 SGHDT, CDR2 YYEEEE. This CDR3 is built from 15 residues. CDR3 nucleotides: TGTGCCAGCAGCCTGACAGGGGGGACTAATGAAAAACTGTTTTTT. Its protein is CASSLTGGTNEKLFF.

V usage is TRBV5-1 and J usage is TRBJ1-6; D gene ambiguous. The CDR3 runs to 14 residues. The V gene's germline CDR1 is SGHRS and CDR2 YFSETQ. V was clipped by 0 bases and J by 5 bases, with 6 bases between them. Written as DNA, the CDR3 is TGCGCCAGCAGCTTGGAAAACAATAATTCACCCCTCCACTTT. Its protein is CASSLENNNSPLHF.

The sample holds one count of this clone. The V gene is TRBV6-5, the J gene TRBJ1-2, with 8 nucleotides matching TRBD1. The J segment lost 4 bases and the V segment lost 6 bases, leaving 7 bases of the junction unmatched. The CDR3 is 14 amino acids. Germline V gene lookup returns CDR1 MNHEY and CDR2 SVGAGI. CDR3 amino acids: CASREGQVRYGYTF. Written as DNA, the CDR3 is TGTGCCAGCAGGGAGGGACAGGTTCGCTATGGCTACACCTTC.

The rearrangement joins TRBV5-1 to TRBJ2-5; 13 positions match TRBD2. The CDR3 sequence is 16 residues long. Germline lookup yields CDR1 SGHRS and CDR2 YFSETQ. The V segment lost 3 bases and the J segment 1 base; nucleotides outside the gene matches: 3. CDR3 nucleotides: TGCGCCAGCAGCTCTCGACTAGCGGGAGGCCAAGAGACCCAGTACTTC. The encoded protein is CASSSRLAGGQETQYF.

The chain links TRBV6-2 or TRBV6-3 to TRBJ2-1, with 10 bases lining up with TRBD2. Germline V lookup: CDR1 MNHEY, CDR2 SVGEGT. The CDR3 contains 16 residues. V shed 5 bases, J shed 7 bases, and the junction held 11 bases outside the gene matches. The CDR3 DNA is TGTGCCAGCAGTCCCATAGCGGGAGGTTTACTGAATGAGCAGTTCTTC. The encoded protein is CASSPIAGGLLNEQFF.

This rearrangement joins TRBV18 to TRBJ2-5, with D possibly matching TRBD2 (6 bases). Trimming cost V 3 bases and J 2 bases, with 10 bases left between them. CDR3 size: 14 residues. CDR1 and CDR2 from the germline V gene are KGHSH and LQKENI. The CDR3 reads CASSPLGGQETQYF. As DNA, the CDR3 is TGTGCCAGCTCACCCCTAGGAGGGCAAGAGACCCAGTACTTC.

This clone was counted between two and nine times. In nucleotides, the CDR3 is TGTGCCAGCAGTTGGCCCGGGACTAGTCTTTACGAGCAGTACTTC. Its protein product is CASSWPGTSLYEQYF. The chain has TRBV28 and TRBJ2-7; TRBD2 aligns across 8 bases. The ends lost 4 bases at V and 4 bases at J; junction bases unmatched: 9. The CDR3 has 15 amino acids. The germline CDR1 and CDR2 sequences are MDHEN and SYDVKM.

The chain is built from TRBV6-1 and TRBJ1-2; TRBD1 is a possible D gene (6 bases). Germline V gene data show CDR1 as MNHNS and CDR2 as SASEGT. V was trimmed by 3 bases and J by 4 bases, leaving 15 bases between them. The CDR3 loop spans 15 amino acids. DNA of the CDR3: TGTGCCAGCAGTGATCTGGCCAGGGGAGCCTATGGCTACACCTTC. Its protein product is CASSDLARGAYGYTF.

In its sample, this clone was seen once. The chain carries TRBV28 and TRBJ2-1, with D possibly matching TRBD1 (6 bases). V gave up 6 bases and J gave up 10 bases, with 19 bases separating them. Germline values: CDR1 MDHEN, CDR2 SYDVKM. The CDR3 length is 14 residues. The DNA for the CDR3 is TGTGCCAGCAGGATTGCGCCTGGACAGCGAGAGCAGTTCTTC. Translating it yields CASRIAPGQREQFF.

This chain connects TRBV11-3 to TRBJ2-1, with 7 bases matching TRBD2. Germline CDR1 SGHNT, CDR2 YENEEA. The trim removed 1 base at V and 6 bases at J, leaving 0 bases unmatched. CDR3 length: 13 residues. CDR3 in amino acids: CASSLVAGNEQFF. The DNA for the CDR3 is TGTGCCAGCAGCTTAGTAGCGGGCAATGAGCAGTTCTTC.